These T cell receptor beta chains were read from a single sample in a study of T cell changes during pregnancy in multiple sclerosis. TCRdb's table, derived via immunoSEQ multiplex PCR, lists solely in-frame clones and lacks some. Here the sample spans tens of thousands of clones, roughly 92% being singletons. This specimen was CD4+ T cells from peripheral blood mononuclear cells, taken in the third trimester of pregnancy. The receptors shown here come from a female donor with multiple sclerosis, enrolled in a pregnancy study. Both conserved end residues are part of each CDR3. The order of the fields is V gene, D gene, J gene, clone size, CDR3 DNA, CDR3 protein. A D gene is named only where the DNA matches it firmly. Some rows mark clone size as missing; the rest say once, few, many or name a class of expanded clone.

V: TRBV10-2; D: -; J: TRBJ2-3; size: -; DNA: TGCGCCAGCAGTACTACACTGGATACGCAGTATTTT; CDR3: CASSTTLDTQYF
V: TRBV7-8; D: TRBD2; J: TRBJ2-3; size: -; DNA: TGTGCCAGCAGCTTAGTGCTGCGGGGGACAGATACGCAGTATTTT; CDR3: CASSLVLRGTDTQYF
V: TRBV6-6; D: -; J: TRBJ2-7; size: -; DNA: TGTGCCAGCAGTTACTCGATTGGTCCAGGGCGCGACGAGCAGTACTTC; CDR3: CASSYSIGPGRDEQYF
V: TRBV7-3; D: -; J: TRBJ1-2; size: -; DNA: TGTGCCAGCAGCCCAACCCCGGAGGGTTTTTCTAACTATGGCTACACCTTC; CDR3: CASSPTPEGFSNYGYTF
V: TRBV7-8; D: -; J: TRBJ2-5; size: -; DNA: TGTGCCAGCAGCTTAGTGATTGGGGGGGAGACCCAGTACTTC; CDR3: CASSLVIGGETQYF
V: TRBV10-3; D: TRBD1; J: TRBJ2-7; size: -; DNA: TGTGCCATCAAAGGACAGGTGGCTCTCCACGAGCAGTACTTC; CDR3: CAIKGQVALHEQYF
V: TRBV29-1; D: TRBD2; J: TRBJ2-1; size: -; DNA: TGCAGCGTTGGAGTAGCGGGGGGCTACAATGAGCAGTTCTTC; CDR3: CSVGVAGGYNEQFF
V: TRBV28; D: TRBD2; J: TRBJ2-7; size: -; DNA: TGTGCCAGCAACCCGGGACTAGCGGGACACGAGCAGTACTTC; CDR3: CASNPGLAGHEQYF
V: TRBV2; D: -; J: TRBJ1-1; size: -; DNA: TGTGCCAGCAGCCACAGGGTAATGAACACTGAAGCTTTCTTT; CDR3: CASSHRVMNTEAFF
V: TRBV5-6; D: TRBD2; J: TRBJ2-3; size: -; DNA: TGTGCCAGCAGCTTAGGGCTAGCGGGACGCACAGATACGCAGTATTTT; CDR3: CASSLGLAGRTDTQYF
V: TRBV19; D: TRBD2; J: TRBJ2-1; size: -; DNA: TGTGCCAGTAGTATAGATCGGGGACTAGTCAGCGATGAGCAGTTCTTC; CDR3: CASSIDRGLVSDEQFF
V: TRBV7-2; D: TRBD1; J: TRBJ1-2; size: -; DNA: TGTGCCAGCAGCCTCCAGGGGGGCTATGGCTACACCTTC; CDR3: CASSLQGGYGYTF
V: TRBV11-2; D: TRBD1; J: TRBJ1-4; size: -; DNA: TGTGCCAGCAGCTTGGGACAGGGGGGTAATGAAAAACTGTTTTTT; CDR3: CASSLGQGGNEKLFF
V: TRBV6-4; D: TRBD1; J: TRBJ1-2; size: -; DNA: TGTGCCAGCAGCCTTACAGGGGGCAATGGCTACACCTTC; CDR3: CASSLTGGNGYTF
V: TRBV30; D: -; J: TRBJ1-1; size: once; DNA: TGTGCCTGGAGTTCGACTGAAGCTTTCTTT; CDR3: CAWSSTEAFF
V: TRBV4-1; D: TRBD2; J: TRBJ2-3; size: -; DNA: TGCGCCAGCAGCCATCCACTAGCGTCCGGCACAGATACGCAGTATTTT; CDR3: CASSHPLASGTDTQYF
V: TRBV30; D: TRBD1; J: TRBJ1-5; size: -; DNA: TGTGCCTGGTCCGACAGGGGAAAACAGCCCCAGCATTTT; CDR3: CAWSDRGKQPQHF
V: TRBV19; D: -; J: TRBJ2-3; size: -; DNA: TGTGCCAGTAGTATAAGTCGGTCGGGAACAGATACGCAGTATTTT; CDR3: CASSISRSGTDTQYF
V: TRBV18; D: -; J: TRBJ1-4; size: -; DNA: TGTGCCAGCTCACCCAGGGCCGATGAAAAACTGTTTTTT; CDR3: CASSPRADEKLFF
V: TRBV5-1; D: TRBD1; J: TRBJ1-2; size: -; DNA: TGCGCCAGCAGCACAGGGGGCTACTATGGCTACACCTTC; CDR3: CASSTGGYYGYTF
V: TRBV9; D: TRBD1; J: TRBJ1-2; size: -; DNA: TGTGCCAGCAGCGTACGGGACAGAGAATACTATGGCTACACCTTC; CDR3: CASSVRDREYYGYTF
V: TRBV13; D: -; J: TRBJ2-3; size: -; DNA: TGTGCCAGCAGCCCCAGGGCAGATACGCAGTATTTT; CDR3: CASSPRADTQYF
V: TRBV28; D: TRBD1; J: TRBJ2-2; size: -; DNA: TGTGCCAGCAGGGACAGGGGGTTGGTCACCGGGGAGCTGTTTTTT; CDR3: CASRDRGLVTGELFF
V: TRBV5-6; D: TRBD1; J: TRBJ2-7; size: once; DNA: TGTGCCAGCAGCTTGGTTGGCAGGGGGTCAGTCTACGAGCAGTACTTC; CDR3: CASSLVGRGSVYEQYF
V: TRBV6-5; D: TRBD1; J: TRBJ2-1; size: -; DNA: TGTGCCAGCAGTTCGGGGACAGGTGAGCAGTTCTTC; CDR3: CASSSGTGEQFF
V: TRBV7-3; D: TRBD2; J: TRBJ2-3; size: -; DNA: TGTGCCAGCAGCTTGACCGGGACTACCACAGATACGCAGTATTTT; CDR3: CASSLTGTTTDTQYF
V: TRBV11-2; D: -; J: TRBJ1-1; size: -; DNA: TGTGCCAGCAGCGTTCCGGGACACCCTGAAGCTTTCTTT; CDR3: CASSVPGHPEAFF
V: TRBV30; D: -; J: TRBJ2-7; size: -; DNA: TGTGCCTGGAGTGTAGGCGGTTCCTACGAGCAGTACTTC; CDR3: CAWSVGGSYEQYF
V: TRBV18; D: -; J: TRBJ2-2; size: -; DNA: TGTGCCAGCTCACCATGGGGGGTCGGAGCGAACACCGGGGAGCTGTTTTTT; CDR3: CASSPWGVGANTGELFF
V: TRBV7-2; D: TRBD2; J: TRBJ2-3; size: -; DNA: TGTGCCAGCAGCTTAAGGACTAGCGGGGGGGGGATGGTCCCCGATACGCAGTATTTT; CDR3: CASSLRTSGGGMVPDTQYF
V: TRBV5-5; D: -; J: TRBJ2-7; size: -; DNA: TGTGCCAGCAGCTCCAGGAGCGGGCTGTCCTACGAGCAGTACTTC; CDR3: CASSSRSGLSYEQYF
V: TRBV2; D: -; J: TRBJ1-4; size: -; DNA: TGTGCCAGCAAGCGGGCGAACAATGAAAAACTGTTTTTT; CDR3: CASKRANNEKLFF
V: TRBV19; D: -; J: TRBJ2-7; size: -; DNA: TGTGCCAGTAGTTCCCAGGGATCCCCCTCCCACGAGCAGTACTTC; CDR3: CASSSQGSPSHEQYF
V: TRBV5-1; D: TRBD1; J: TRBJ1-3; size: -; DNA: TGCGCCAGCAGCCCGACAGGGTCTGGAAACACCATATATTTT; CDR3: CASSPTGSGNTIYF
V: TRBV7-2; D: -; J: TRBJ1-1; size: -; DNA: TGTGCCAGCAGCTTAAATGCGGCAGGGTCGGCTTTCTTT; CDR3: CASSLNAAGSAFF
V: TRBV10-3; D: TRBD1; J: TRBJ2-5; size: -; DNA: TGTGCCATCAGATCTAACAGGGGAGAGACCCAGTACTTC; CDR3: CAIRSNRGETQYF
V: TRBV29-1; D: -; J: TRBJ2-2; size: -; DNA: TGCAGCGTTTGGGAGGGGGGGGCCGGGGAGCTGTTTTTT; CDR3: CSVWEGGAGELFF
V: TRBV19; D: TRBD2; J: TRBJ2-1; size: -; DNA: TGTGCCAGTAGTAGCAGGGCGGGAGGGCCGAAGTGGTACAATGAGCAGTTCTTC; CDR3: CASSSRAGGPKWYNEQFF
V: TRBV6-1; D: -; J: TRBJ1-5; size: -; DNA: TGTGCCAGCAGTGTCTCGGGAAACCAGCCCCAGCATTTT; CDR3: CASSVSGNQPQHF
V: TRBV6-4; D: TRBD2; J: TRBJ2-3; size: -; DNA: TGTGCCAGCAGTGACTCCAGCGGGGGGGCGGGTTGGGATACGCAGTATTTT; CDR3: CASSDSSGGAGWDTQYF
V: TRBV19; D: -; J: TRBJ2-5; size: -; DNA: TGTGCCAGTGGATCGGGGAACACCCAGTACTTC; CDR3: CASGSGNTQYF
V: TRBV6-6; D: TRBD1; J: TRBJ1-3; size: -; DNA: TGTGCCAGCAGAACTCCCGGGACAGGGGCTGGTCACACCATATATTTT; CDR3: CASRTPGTGAGHTIYF
V: TRBV28; D: -; J: TRBJ2-3; size: -; DNA: TGTGCCAGCAGTTTAGGCGGGATGAGTACAGATACGCAGTATTTT; CDR3: CASSLGGMSTDTQYF
V: TRBV7-9; D: TRBD1; J: TRBJ1-1; size: once; DNA: TGTGCCAGCAGCCGGGGACAGGGGTACGCTGAAGCTTTCTTT; CDR3: CASSRGQGYAEAFF
V: TRBV2; D: TRBD1; J: TRBJ1-4; size: -; DNA: TGTGCCAGCAGTTCCCCGACAGGGGTTCGGAGTGAAAAACTGTTTTTT; CDR3: CASSSPTGVRSEKLFF
V: TRBV30; D: -; J: TRBJ2-7; size: -; DNA: TGTGCCTGGAGTCCAGGGCTCTACGAGCAGTACTTC; CDR3: CAWSPGLYEQYF
V: TRBV7-2; D: -; J: TRBJ2-4; size: -; DNA: TGTGCCAGCAGCTATCCAGGGGACATTCAGTACTTC; CDR3: CASSYPGDIQYF
V: TRBV5-4; D: TRBD1; J: TRBJ2-5; size: -; DNA: TGTGCCAGCAGGCGACAGGGGGCTGAGACCCAGTACTTC; CDR3: CASRRQGAETQYF
V: TRBV19; D: -; J: TRBJ1-1; size: -; DNA: TGTGCCAGTAGCCAGGGGTGGGTGAACACTGAAGCTTTCTTT; CDR3: CASSQGWVNTEAFF
V: TRBV4-1; D: -; J: TRBJ2-1; size: -; DNA: TGCGCCAGCAGCCAAGTAGGCGGGGCCTCCTACAATGAGCAGTTCTTC; CDR3: CASSQVGGASYNEQFF
V: TRBV7-9; D: -; J: TRBJ2-3; size: once; DNA: TGTGCCAGTACCTTAAGGGGGGGAAGGACGACAGATACGCAGTATTTT; CDR3: CASTLRGGRTTDTQYF
V: TRBV7-9; D: TRBD1; J: TRBJ2-2; size: -; DNA: TGTGCCAGCAGCCGAGTGTGGGACAGGGACGTCTCCGGGGAGCTGTTTTTT; CDR3: CASSRVWDRDVSGELFF
V: TRBV5-1; D: TRBD1; J: TRBJ1-4; size: -; DNA: TGCGCCAGCAGCTCAAACAGGGGGCTCGAAAAACTGTTTTTT; CDR3: CASSSNRGLEKLFF
V: TRBV30; D: -; J: TRBJ1-3; size: -; DNA: TGTGCCTGGAGGCTAATACAGGGTGCTGGAAACACCATATATTTT; CDR3: CAWRLIQGAGNTIYF
V: TRBV11-2; D: TRBD2; J: TRBJ2-1; size: -; DNA: TGTGCCAGCCGTACGGCTAGCGGGGGGCGGGATGAGCAGTTCTTC; CDR3: CASRTASGGRDEQFF
V: TRBV28; D: -; J: TRBJ2-7; size: -; DNA: TGTGCCAGCAGTTTAGCGTCAGTTGGGGCACCACATTACGAGCAGTACTTC; CDR3: CASSLASVGAPHYEQYF